Listed below are T cell receptor beta chains from one sample, sequenced in a study of OX40 agonist ivuxolimab in advanced cancers. Assay used: immunoSEQ multiplex PCR; TCRdb lists only in-frame clones, some missing. The table shows 81,000 or so clones, with roughly 89% occurring only once. The specimen comprised CD4+ or CD8+ T cells sorted from blood, sampled in a trial of the OX40 agonist ivuxolimab. Every receptor here comes from an adult with an advanced solid tumor such as melanoma, head and neck, liver or kidney cancer. Each CDR3 is given with its conserved first and last residue. Each record gives: clone size, V gene, D gene, J gene, CDR3 protein, CDR3 DNA. D genes are given only for firm matches. Only some rows state a clone size, as once, few, many or a class for expanded clones.

.	TRBV9	.	TRBJ2-3	CASSVASAYTQYF	TGTGCCAGCAGCGTAGCCAGCGCCTATACGCAGTATTTT
.	TRBV9	TRBD2	TRBJ2-7	CASSEGGGGFYEQYF	TGTGCCAGCTCCGAGGGCGGGGGTGGTTTCTACGAGCAGTACTTC
.	TRBV7-2	TRBD2	TRBJ2-3	CASSLKPSGGAWDTQYF	TGTGCCAGCAGCTTAAAGCCTAGCGGGGGGGCTTGGGATACGCAGTATTTT
.	TRBV9	.	TRBJ1-1	CASSVEANTEAFF	TGTGCCAGCAGCGTAGAAGCGAACACTGAAGCTTTCTTT
once	TRBV6-5	.	TRBJ2-3	CASTGTDTQYF	TGTGCCAGCACTGGCACAGATACGCAGTATTTT
.	TRBV30	TRBD2	TRBJ2-1	CAWSGTSGGEQFF	TGTGCCTGGAGTGGGACTAGCGGGGGTGAGCAGTTCTTC
.	TRBV6-1	.	TRBJ1-5	CASSDSPNQPQHF	TGTGCCAGCAGTGATTCTCCGAATCAGCCCCAGCATTTT
.	TRBV28	.	TRBJ2-7	CASLEGRSNSYEQYF	TGTGCCTCCCTGGAGGGTCGTAGTAACTCCTACGAGCAGTACTTC
once	TRBV20-1	.	TRBJ1-2	CSADGFFGYTF	TGCAGTGCTGACGGGTTTTTCGGCTACACCTTC
.	TRBV16	TRBD1	TRBJ1-1	CASSHVGTGVSEAFF	TGTGCCAGCAGCCATGTCGGGACAGGGGTTTCTGAAGCTTTCTTT
.	TRBV6-4	TRBD2	TRBJ2-3	CASSDSTAGATDTQYF	TGTGCCAGCAGTGACTCGACGGCGGGAGCCACAGATACGCAGTATTTT
.	TRBV6-5	TRBD1	TRBJ2-5	CASSYLVGGEGETQYF	TGTGCCAGCAGTTATTTAGTAGGGGGCGAAGGAGAGACCCAGTACTTC
.	TRBV7-9	.	TRBJ2-1	CASSLVLGVRAGYNEQFF	TGTGCCAGCAGCTTAGTCCTAGGAGTGAGGGCCGGGTACAATGAGCAGTTCTTC
.	TRBV27	TRBD2	TRBJ2-1	CASSFGLAGSGEQFF	TGTGCCAGCAGTTTTGGGCTAGCGGGGAGCGGTGAGCAGTTCTTC
.	TRBV6-1	.	TRBJ1-1	CASSEVGVMNTEAFF	TGTGCCAGCAGTGAAGTAGGAGTAATGAACACTGAAGCTTTCTTT
.	TRBV28	TRBD1	TRBJ1-2	CASSLGGQEALLLGGYTF	TGTGCCAGCAGTCTAGGGGGACAGGAAGCCCTTTTGTTGGGTGGCTACACCTTC
.	TRBV6-4	.	TRBJ1-1	CASSDSNQGVAFF	TGTGCCAGCAGTGACTCTAACCAGGGTGTGGCTTTCTTT
.	TRBV6-5	.	TRBJ2-3	CASSYVGGATDTQYF	TGTGCCAGCAGTTACGTCGGGGGAGCCACAGATACGCAGTATTTT
once	TRBV4-3	.	TRBJ1-3	CASSQDLVVTSSGNTIYF	TGCGCCAGCAGCCAAGACTTGGTGGTAACGAGCTCTGGAAACACCATATATTTT
.	TRBV6-1	.	TRBJ2-2	CASDGVANTGELFF	TGTGCCAGCGATGGGGTTGCGAACACCGGGGAGCTGTTTTTT
.	TRBV30	TRBD2	TRBJ2-1	CAWSVKSSGFYNEQFF	TGTGCCTGGAGTGTAAAGTCTAGCGGGTTCTACAATGAGCAGTTCTTC
.	TRBV7-9	.	TRBJ2-3	CASSSGKTVADTQYF	TGTGCCAGCAGCTCAGGGAAAACTGTCGCAGATACGCAGTATTTT
once	TRBV2	TRBD1	TRBJ2-2	CASSWTGSSGELFF	TGTGCCAGCAGTTGGACAGGGTCTAGCGGGGAGCTGTTTTTT
.	TRBV28	.	TRBJ2-7	CASMTSDYEQYF	TGTGCCAGCATGACAAGCGACTACGAGCAGTACTTC
.	TRBV28	TRBD1	TRBJ2-7	CASSGGQSPIGEQYF	TGTGCCAGCAGTGGGGGACAGTCACCGATCGGGGAGCAGTACTTC
.	TRBV7-5	.	TRBJ1-1	CASRHGGTEAFF	TGTGCCAGCAGACATGGAGGGACTGAAGCTTTCTTT
.	TRBV29-1	TRBD1	TRBJ1-1	CSVVDRGEAFF	TGCAGCGTTGTTGACAGGGGAGAAGCTTTCTTT
.	TRBV25-1	.	TRBJ2-6	CASSKGAGANVLTF	TGTGCCAGCAGCAAGGGGGCTGGGGCCAACGTCCTGACTTTC
.	TRBV7-2	TRBD2	TRBJ2-1	CASSLGELAGEYNEQFF	TGTGCCAGCAGCTTAGGGGAACTAGCGGGAGAATACAATGAGCAGTTCTTC
.	TRBV7-8	TRBD1	TRBJ1-5	CASSSFGTVSNQPQHF	TGTGCCAGCAGCTCCTTTGGGACAGTGAGCAATCAGCCCCAGCATTTT
once	TRBV19	.	TRBJ2-3	CASSWRIDTDTQYF	TGTGCCAGTAGTTGGCGTATTGACACAGATACGCAGTATTTT
.	TRBV7-9	.	TRBJ2-1	CASSLVRGYNEQFF	TGTGCCAGCAGCTTGGTAAGGGGCTACAATGAGCAGTTCTTC
few	TRBV19	.	TRBJ1-6	CASSRQAPEDMALHF	TGTGCCAGTAGCCGACAGGCCCCGGAGGATATGGCCCTCCACTTT
.	TRBV5-1	TRBD1	TRBJ1-2	CASSLEGAGGYGYTF	TGCGCCAGCAGCTTGGAAGGGGCAGGGGGCTATGGCTACACCTTC
.	TRBV7-3	TRBD2	TRBJ2-1	CASSQIAGAAYNEQFF	TGTGCCAGCAGCCAGATTGCGGGAGCGGCCTACAATGAGCAGTTCTTC